These 4 T cell receptor beta chains came from one sample sequenced in a study of T cells after yellow fever vaccination. MiXCR, applied by TCRdb to the 5' RACE reads, yields one record per CDR3 protein. The data contain 90,000 to 130,000 distinct CDR3 sequences, around 8% of them singletons. This specimen consisted of CD8+ T cells sorted from PBMCs, obtained 45 days after the yellow fever booster vaccination. These receptors all come from a man aged 25 to 45 who received the YFV17D yellow fever vaccine.

At least ten counts were recorded for this clonotype. The chain uses TRBV28 and TRBJ1-2; D may be TRBD1 (5 bases). CDR3 length equals 13 residues. V gave up 2 bases and J gave up 8 bases, with 12 bases separating them. CDR1 and CDR2 (germline): MDHEN, SYDVKM. The CDR3 DNA is TGTGCCAGCAGTTTAATTGAAGGGGTAGGCTACACCTTC. As protein: CASSLIEGVGYTF.

This clonotype was counted at least ten times. The gene calls are TRBV5-6 and TRBJ2-3, with D unclear. Germline CDR1 reads SGHDT; CDR2 reads YYEEEE. The CDR3 has 13 amino acids. The V and J ends lost 1 base and 5 bases respectively, with 8 bases between them. The CDR3 DNA sequence: TGTGCCAGCAGCTTGCTGGAAGGAGATACGCAGTATTTT. It translates to CASSLLEGDTQYF. Full variable domain (rest looked up from reference TRBV5-6 and TRBJ2-3): DAGVTQSPTHLIKTRGQQVTLRCSPKSGHDTVSWYQQALGQGPQFIFQYYEEEERQRGNFPDRFSGHQFPNYSSELNVNALLLGDSALYLCASSLLEGDTQYFGPGTRLTVL.

This clonotype occurred many times. The genes are TRBV10-3 and TRBJ2-3, with D unclear. The CDR3 length is 13 residues. The V end was cut by 6 bases, the J end by 2 bases, with 9 bases between. Per germline, CDR1 ENHRY and CDR2 SYGVKD. CDR3 in amino acids: CAISPEVTDTQYF. The CDR3, as DNA: TGTGCCATCAGCCCCGAGGTCACAGATACGCAGTATTTT.

This clonotype was counted at least ten times. This chain connects TRBV12-3 or TRBV12-4 to TRBJ1-2; D ambiguous. The CDR3 runs to 13 residues. V lost 4 bases and J 8 bases, leaving 14 bases between the germline ends. DNA of the CDR3: TGTGCCAGCAGTTCTGGACCATCCGTAGGCTACACCTTC. Its translation is CASSSGPSVGYTF.